This T cell receptor (beta chain) emerged from a study of vaccination effects on CD4 cells after COVID-19. For the study at large: All participants had two doses of either the BNT162b2 or mRNA-1273 vaccine. General study findings and limits: Clones of infection and vaccine origin contracted markedly late after vaccination. Only a single clone (1 of 255 vaccine-induced clones in healthy vaccinees) cross-reacted with common cold coronaviruses.

Comments on this clone: What it binds is unknown.

Clones were sequenced by immunoSEQ multiplex PCR, and TCRdb holds only the in-frame ones, with some missing. The sample includes roughly 21,000 clones, over 60% seen only once; the top ten take approximately 24%. Sequencing was preceded by expansion of antigen-specific CD4+ T cells with viral peptide pools in the ViraFEST assay. After less than twelve days in culture, the CD4+ T cells were isolated. Among the vaccine recipients, none had a prior SARS-CoV-2 infection, and nucleocapsid antibodies were negative. Fresh IL-2-containing medium replaced half the medium on days 3 and 7. This CDR3 has 16 residues. V was pared by 6 bases and J by 5 bases, with 21 bases between. CDR1 is ENHRY, CDR2 SYGVKD, per germline.

This sequence was found in a human donor who received a COVID-19 vaccine. The V gene is TRBV10-3, the J gene TRBJ2-3; no reliable D call. Sequences were derived from CD4+ T cells from PBMCs cultured with HCoV-NL63 spike peptides, sampled before COVID-19 vaccination. CDR3 region: CAISHPIRNDGDTQYF. DNA of the CDR3: TGTGCCATCAGCCACCCAATACGAAACGATGGAGATACGCAGTATTTT.